Below are 13 T cell receptor beta chains sequenced from a single sample in a study of cytomegalovirus exposure and HLA in healthy donors. PCR used 60 Vbeta primers and 13 Jbeta primers. Here immunoSEQ multiplex PCR was the method, and the copy in TCRdb shows in-frame clones only, minus some. The top ten hold about 3% of the sample, which has fewer than 200,000 clones, around 68% seen once. The sequencing input was PBMCs. Receptors originate from a woman in her thirties or forties in good health and CMV-seropositive.

This chain joins TRBV6-1 and TRBJ2-1, with D perhaps TRBD2 (5 bases). V was pared by 3 bases and J by 0 bases, with 15 bases between. Germline V gene sequence: CDR1 MNHNS, CDR2 SASEGT. This CDR3 is 17 amino acids long. The CDR3 DNA reads TGTGCCAGCAGTGACCTCGGACTGGTAGGCTCCTACAATGAGCAGTTCTTC. Its protein is CASSDLGLVGSYNEQFF.

J is TRBJ2-1 and V is TRBV12-5; D might be TRBD1 (5 bases). This CDR3 comprises 12 residues. Per the germline V gene, CDR1 is LGHNT and CDR2 is FRNRAP. Trimming pared 5 bases from V and 10 bases from J, leaving 12 bases between. This CDR3 reads CASGTRTKEQFF. The CDR3 region has the DNA TGTGCTAGTGGTACCCGGACAAAAGAGCAGTTCTTC. Using reference TRBV12-5 and TRBJ2-1 for the parts outside the CDR3, the full variable domain is DARVTQTPRHKVTEMGQEVTMRCQPILGHNTVFWYRQTMMQGLELLAYFRNRAPLDDSGMPKDRFSAEMPDATLATLKIQPSEPRDSAVYFCASGTRTKEQFFGPGTRLTVL.

The rearrangement links TRBV9 to TRBJ1-6; no reliable D call. CDR3 length: 15 residues. The germline gives CDR1 SGDLS, CDR2 YYNGEE. Trimming took off 0 bases at V and 0 bases at J, with 4 bases between the two ends. CDR3 nucleotides: TGTGCCAGCAGCGTAGACAGCTCCTATAATTCACCCCTCCACTTT. It specifies CASSVDSSYNSPLHF.

CDR3 in amino acids: CASSLSRELASPLHF. The CDR3 nucleotides read TGTGCCAGCAGTTTATCACGGGAACTTGCTTCACCCCTCCACTTT. The chain links TRBV27 to TRBJ1-6; D gene ambiguous. The CDR3 totals 15 residues. The V gene lost 0 bases and the J gene lost 9 bases, with 12 bases spanning the gap. The germline V gene has CDR1 MNHEY and CDR2 SMNVEV (reference sequence).

This clone was seen many times. V and J are TRBV7-2 and TRBJ2-5, with TRBD2 identical over 14 bases. CDR3 length: 14 residues. V shed 8 bases, J shed 7 bases, and the junction held 6 bases outside the gene matches. The germline CDR1 and CDR2 sequences are SGHTA and FQGNSA. CDR3 in amino acids: CASLGTSGGGTQYF. CDR3 in DNA: TGTGCCAGCTTGGGGACTAGCGGGGGTGGGACCCAGTACTTC.

V is TRBV4-2 and J is TRBJ1-3, with D unclear. The CDR3 sequence is 17 residues long. In germline, CDR1 is LGHNA, CDR2 YNFKEQ. V was shortened by 0 bases and J by 0 bases, with 12 bases between the two germline ends. The CDR3, as DNA: TGTGCCAGCAGCCAAGATGTCGGTTTTGGCTCTGGAAACACCATATATTTT. Its translation is CASSQDVGFGSGNTIYF.

The rearrangement uses TRBV7-2 and TRBJ1-5; TRBD1 matches at 9 bases. V was pared by 2 bases and J by 7 bases, with 12 bases of the junction left unmatched. Germline-derived CDR1 and CDR2 are SGHTA and FQGNSA. This CDR3 region has 17 residues. The CDR3 nucleotides read TGTGCCAGCAGCTTATTTTGGACAGGGGAAAGAGGACAGCCCCAGCATTTT. Translated, it gives CASSLFWTGERGQPQHF.

The CDR3 is CASSVFPSGSTDTQYF. CDR3 nucleotides: TGTGCCAGCAGCGTATTCCCTAGCGGAAGCACAGATACGCAGTATTTT. The gene calls are TRBV9 and TRBJ2-3; TRBD2 agrees at 7 bases. Losses at the gene ends were 1 base for V and 0 bases for J; bases not matched to a gene: 5. Germline V gene lookup returns CDR1 SGDLS and CDR2 YYNGEE. This CDR3 comprises 16 residues.

The chain employs TRBV7-9 and TRBJ1-2; TRBD1 matches 7 bases. With V trimmed by 5 bases and J by 5 bases, 8 bases remained unmatched. Germline V gene data show CDR1 as SEHNR and CDR2 as FQNEAQ (reference sequence). The CDR3 consists of 14 residues. The chain's CDR3 is CASSGWDSAYGYTF. The CDR3 nucleotides read TGTGCCAGCAGCGGCTGGGACAGCGCTTATGGCTACACCTTC.

This chain links TRBV4-3 with TRBJ2-3, with 10 bases fitting TRBD2. CDR1 LGHNA and CDR2 YSLEER come from the germline V gene. The CDR3 extends over 18 amino acids. Germline trimming cut 0 bases from V and 2 bases from J; bases unmatched to any gene: 8. The CDR3 loop is CASSQDFPSGSFTDTQYF. CDR3 in DNA: TGCGCCAGCAGCCAAGACTTTCCTAGCGGGAGTTTCACAGATACGCAGTATTTT.

The V gene is TRBV7-9, the J gene TRBJ1-5; no reliable D call. The CDR3 loop spans 12 amino acids. Germline V gene data show CDR1 as SEHNR and CDR2 as FQNEAQ (reference sequence). V lost 1 base and J 9 bases, leaving 7 bases between the germline ends. The CDR3 coding sequence is TGTGCCAGCAGCTTAGGTGGAGTGCCCCAGCATTTT. Its translation is CASSLGGVPQHF.

This clone was seen just once. This chain links TRBV15 with TRBJ2-1; possibly TRBD2 for D (6 bases). Germline V CDR1 and CDR2: LNHNV, YYDKDF (reference sequence). V was clipped by 0 bases and J by 6 bases, with 15 bases between them. This CDR3 region has 16 residues. The CDR3 DNA follows: TGTGCCACCAGCAGAGATTTACCGGGACTGGCCAATGAGCAGTTCTTC. Its translation: CATSRDLPGLANEQFF. The whole variable domain, filled in from reference TRBV15 and TRBJ2-1, reads DAMVIQNPRYQVTQFGKPVTLSCSQTLNHNVMYWYQQKSSQAPKLLFHYYDKDFNNEADTPDNFQSRRPNTSFCFLDIRSPGLGDTAMYLCATSRDLPGLANEQFFGPGTRLTVL.

The chain links TRBV4-3 to TRBJ1-2; D is ambiguous. The germline V and J ends were trimmed by 1 base and 0 bases, with 6 bases remaining between them. The CDR3 contains 14 residues. In germline, CDR1 is LGHNA, CDR2 YSLEER. CDR3 sequence reads: CASSQVGANYGYTF. The DNA for the CDR3 is TGCGCCAGCAGCCAAGTGGGAGCTAACTATGGCTACACCTTC.